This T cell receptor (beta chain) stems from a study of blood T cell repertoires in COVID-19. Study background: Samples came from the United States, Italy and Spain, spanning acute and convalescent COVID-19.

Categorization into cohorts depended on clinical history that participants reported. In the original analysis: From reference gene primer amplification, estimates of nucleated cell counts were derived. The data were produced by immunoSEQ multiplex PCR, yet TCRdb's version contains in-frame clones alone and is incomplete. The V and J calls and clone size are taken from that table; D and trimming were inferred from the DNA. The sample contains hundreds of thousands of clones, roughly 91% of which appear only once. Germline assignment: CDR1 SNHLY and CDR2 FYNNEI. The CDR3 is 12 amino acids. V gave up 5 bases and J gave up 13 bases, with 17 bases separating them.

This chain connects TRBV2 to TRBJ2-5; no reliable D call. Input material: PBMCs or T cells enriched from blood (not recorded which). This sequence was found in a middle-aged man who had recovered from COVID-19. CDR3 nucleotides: TGTGCCAGCAGTTATTTTGACACCCTGTGGTACTTC. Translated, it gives CASSYFDTLWYF. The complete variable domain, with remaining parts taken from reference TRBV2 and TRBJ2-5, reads EPEVTQTPSHQVTQMGQEVILRCVPISNHLYFYWYRQILGQKVEFLVSFYNNEISEKSEIFDDQFSVERPDGSNFTLKIRSTKLEDSAMYFCASSYFDTLWYFGPGTRLLVL.